This record looks at one T cell receptor beta chain sequence and its context. The data belong to a study of blood T cell repertoires in COVID-19. Study-wide context: Sites in the United States, Italy and Spain provided acute and convalescent COVID-19 samples. The cDNA or gDNA used as material had been derived from T cells, B-cell-depleted T cells, or PBMCs.

The CDR3 spans 14 residues. Germline V gene sequence: CDR1 MGHRA, CDR2 YSYEKL. Trimming removed 0 bases at V and 2 bases at J, with 7 bases between. As originally analysed: Amplification with reference gene primers provided the estimates of nucleated cell counts. Data came from immunoSEQ multiplex PCR; TCRdb stores just in-frame clones and leaves some out. V and J calls plus clone size are reproduced from that table; the DNA served to infer D and trimming. The profile shows roughly 250,000 clones, 81% of them singletons. V and J are TRBV4-1 and TRBJ1-2; no clear D. The material sequenced was peripheral blood. This TCR derives from a woman aged 55-69 years with active or convalescent COVID-19. The DNA for the CDR3 is TGCGCCAGCAGCCAAGATCTTGCGAACTATGGCTACACCTTC. This gives the protein CASSQDLANYGYTF.